A selection of T cell receptor beta chains follows, all from one sample in a study of blood T cell repertoires in COVID-19. Method: immunoSEQ multiplex PCR; TCRdb's copy keeps in-frame clones and lacks some. This repertoire shows around 200,000 clones, roughly nine tenths found once; its top ten account for 2% to 2.5%. Source material: peripheral blood. The receptors derive from a woman aged 45-65 years with acute or convalescent COVID-19. The CDR3 runs from the conserved cysteine through the conserved F or W. A D gene is named only where the DNA matches it firmly. Rows give clone size only sometimes, using once, few, many, or a class for an expanded clone.

j_call d_call v_call clone_size cdr3_aa
TRBJ2-1 TRBD2 TRBV6-6 - CASSLAGGPYNEQFF
TRBJ1-2 TRBD1 TRBV7-2 - CASSLVRTGTLGYGYTF
TRBJ1-5 - TRBV19 - CASAVEHNQPQHF
TRBJ1-6 - TRBV9 - CASSTVGSPLHF
TRBJ2-2 TRBD1 TRBV5-4 - CASSSRQGDTGELFF
TRBJ1-3 TRBD1 TRBV7-9 few CASSVDRDGGNTIYF
TRBJ2-7 - TRBV18 - CASSPSGGSSYEQYF
TRBJ2-3 - TRBV5-1 - CASSFATDTQYF
TRBJ2-7 TRBD1 TRBV7-2 - CASSPDRVISYEQYF
TRBJ1-4 TRBD1 TRBV24-1 few CATSDGQVNEKLFF
TRBJ2-5 - TRBV6-2/TRBV6-3 - CASSPSFGGGLETQYF
TRBJ1-2 TRBD1 TRBV15 - CATSRRTGGEVGYTF
TRBJ2-5 - TRBV6-6 few CASSYSRVSETQYF